The 30 T cell receptor beta chains listed next were all sequenced from one sample in a study of T cell repertoires in cytomegalovirus infection. Their cognate antigens are unknown. TCRdb reprocessed the reads via MiXCR and lists one record per CDR3 protein. The sample yields about 920,000 distinct CDR3 sequences, around 32% seen once. Source: cultured CD8+ T cells from PBMCs, taken from culture after CMV antigen stimulation. Receptor source: a human donor in good health (CMV status not recorded). Some clones in this sample may be carry-over from other donors' samples.

The genes are TRBV6-5 and TRBJ2-3; no clear D. Trimming took off 6 bases at V and 6 bases at J, with 22 bases between the two ends. Germline CDR1 MNHEY, CDR2 SVGAGI. There are 16 residues in the CDR3. Written as DNA, the CDR3 is TGTGCCAGCAGCCCCGGGTGGGCGACACTGATGGATACGCAGTATTTT. It translates to CASSPGWATLMDTQYF.

This clonotype showed up just a few times. The chain couples TRBV7-9 to TRBJ1-2; TRBD1 agrees at 7 bases. CDR1 is SEHNR, CDR2 FQNEAQ, per germline (reference sequence). Unmatched junction bases numbered 11, after V lost 7 bases and J lost 0 bases. This CDR3 has 16 residues. CDR3 coding DNA: TGTGCCAGCAACCCGGAGGGGGCTACGACTAACTATGGCTACACCTTC. This encodes CASNPEGATTNYGYTF.

This clonotype came up a few times. V is TRBV12-3 or TRBV12-4 and J is TRBJ2-1; TRBD2 might be the D (5 bases). This CDR3 comprises 15 residues. Trimming removed 2 bases at V and 5 bases at J, with 13 bases between. Here the CDR3 DNA reads TGTGCCAGCAGTTTACGGGCTAGCCGGAACAATGAGCAGTTCTTC. Protein sequence: CASSLRASRNNEQFF.

The gene calls are TRBV6-1 and TRBJ1-5; 10 bases are a match to TRBD1. V was pared by 4 bases and J by 1 base, with 4 bases of the junction left unmatched. The CDR3 runs to 16 residues. Germline CDR1 and CDR2: MNHNS and SASEGT. The CDR3 sequence: CASSATGGISNQPQHF. The DNA for the CDR3 is TGTGCCAGCAGTGCGACAGGGGGCATAAGCAATCAGCCCCAGCATTTT.

The genes are TRBV2 and TRBJ2-5; D unresolved. CDR3 length: 16 residues. Trimming pared 1 base from V and 2 bases from J, leaving 14 bases between. Per germline, CDR1 SNHLY and CDR2 FYNNEI. The DNA for the CDR3 is TGTGCCAGCAGTGAAGGTTTAGTGGGTTATCAAGAGACCCAGTACTTC. Translated: CASSEGLVGYQETQYF.

V is TRBV12-3 or TRBV12-4 and J is TRBJ1-2, with a tentative D call TRBD1 (5 bases). This CDR3 has 15 residues. Trimming cost V 4 bases and J 6 bases, with 18 bases left between them. CDR3 DNA: TGTGCCAGCAGTTCCAGTGCAGGGACCAAGAATGGCTACACCTTC. It yields the protein CASSSSAGTKNGYTF.

V usage is TRBV25-1 and J usage is TRBJ1-6; D might be TRBD1 (6 bases). Per germline, CDR1 MGHDK and CDR2 SYGVNS. The CDR3 runs to 16 residues. V lost 4 bases, J lost 0 bases, and 10 bases lay in between. In DNA, the CDR3 is TGTGCCAGCAGTGCGGGAGGGGGCTCCTATAATTCACCCCTCCACTTT. As protein: CASSAGGGSYNSPLHF.

The chain couples TRBV25-1 to TRBJ2-1; perhaps TRBD1 as D (6 bases). Trimming pared 4 bases from V and 2 bases from J, leaving 12 bases between. This CDR3 contains 15 residues. The germline V gene encodes CDR1 MGHDK and CDR2 SYGVNS. The CDR3 nucleotides read TGTGCCAGCAGTGGGGCATGGGGGCCCTACAATGAGCAGTTCTTC. Protein sequence: CASSGAWGPYNEQFF.

About this clonotype: The junction and the germline gene differ at one end; a read error may be behind it. The chain links TRBV4-1 to TRBJ1-4; D possibly corresponds to TRBD1 (6 bases). The CDR3 covers 17 residues. CDR1 and CDR2 from the germline V gene are MGHRA and YSYEKL. The CDR3 region has the DNA TGCGCCAGCAACCAAGAGGGGGGCGCGAGGGCTAATGAAAAACTGTTTTTT. As protein: CASNQEGGARANEKLFF.

This clonotype was observed a few times. The chain employs TRBV10-3 and TRBJ2-3, with unresolved D. The V end was cut by 5 bases, the J end by 2 bases, with 14 bases between. Germline V gene data show CDR1 as ENHRY and CDR2 as SYGVKD. The CDR3 loop spans 15 amino acids. The CDR3 region is CAISTSGQNTDTQYF. CDR3 DNA sequence: TGTGCCATCAGTACCTCCGGCCAGAACACAGATACGCAGTATTTT.

The chain uses TRBV7-2 and TRBJ2-3; tentative D call: TRBD1 (6 bases). In germline, CDR1 is SGHTA, CDR2 FQGNSA. The length of the CDR3 is 15 residues. The V end lost 0 bases, the J end lost 4 bases, and 11 bases lay between the germline ends. The CDR3 spells CASSLARGGSDTQYF. CDR3 nucleotides: TGTGCCAGCAGCTTAGCTCGTGGGGGCTCAGATACGCAGTATTTT. Full variable domain (remainder filled in from reference TRBV7-2 and TRBJ2-3): GAGVSQSPSNKVTEKGKDVELRCDPISGHTALYWYRQSLGQGLEFLIYFQGNSAPDKSGLPSDRFSAERTGGSVSTLTIQRTQQEDSAVYLCASSLARGGSDTQYFGPGTRLTVL.

The V and J genes are TRBV5-1 and TRBJ1-1; TRBD1 might be the D (6 bases). The V gene's germline CDR1 is SGHRS and CDR2 YFSETQ. The length of the CDR3 is 15 residues. The ends were cut back, 4 bases at V and 10 bases at J, with 23 bases in the middle. CDR3 nucleotide sequence: TGCGCCAGCAGCAAACGGAAGGGGGACCTGGAAGGAGCTTTCTTT. Amino acid sequence: CASSKRKGDLEGAFF.

The CDR3 reads CSVPTRETQYF. The DNA of the CDR3 is TGCAGCGTGCCGACTAGGGAGACCCAGTACTTC. V is TRBV29-1 and J is TRBJ2-5; D perhaps matches TRBD2 (6 bases). Trimming left V 6 bases short and J 5 bases short, with 10 bases between. The CDR3 is made up of 11 amino acids. Germline V gene data show CDR1 as SQVTM and CDR2 as ANQGSEA. Looking up the rest from reference TRBV29-1 and TRBJ2-5 gives the full variable domain: SAVISQKPSRDICQRGTSLTIQCQVDSQVTMMFWYRQQPGQSLTLIATANQGSEATYESGFVIDKFPISRPNLTFSTLTVSNMSPEDSSIYLCSVPTRETQYFGPGTRLLVL.

Points on this clonotype: The germline gene is not matched at one end of the junction; a read error may be the cause. The chain has TRBV4-2 and TRBJ2-2; no clear D. CDR3 length: 15 amino acids. The germline V gene encodes CDR1 LGHNA and CDR2 YNFKEQ. DNA for the CDR3: TGTGTCAGCAGCCAAGGGCGTAGGAACACCGGGGAGCTGTTTTTT. Amino acid sequence: CVSSQGRRNTGELFF.

The chain is built from TRBV18 and TRBJ1-5, with D unclear. The germline V and J ends were trimmed by 6 bases and 3 bases, with 9 bases remaining between them. The CDR3 sequence is 13 residues long. Germline CDR1 KGHSH, CDR2 LQKENI. DNA of the CDR3: TGTGCCAGCTCCACAGAAACCAATCAGCCCCAGCATTTT. Its protein is CASSTETNQPQHF.

The chain couples TRBV9 to TRBJ2-3; 8 bases line up with TRBD1. Per germline, CDR1 SGDLS and CDR2 YYNGEE. V shed 4 bases, J shed 5 bases, and the junction held 12 bases outside the gene matches. CDR3 length: 16 residues. The chain's CDR3 is CASSPRAGGYGDTQYF. The CDR3 DNA reads as TGTGCCAGCAGCCCCCGGGCAGGGGGCTATGGAGATACGCAGTATTTT.

In nucleotides, the CDR3 is TGTGCCAGCACCCCAAGGGGGGGTTCCACTGAAGCTTTCTTT. Encoded protein: CASTPRGGSTEAFF. The V gene is TRBV14, the J gene TRBJ1-1; weak D call: TRBD1 (6 bases). V dropped 7 bases and J dropped 4 bases, with 16 bases sitting between them. Looked up from germline, CDR1 is SGHDN and CDR2 is FVKESK. The CDR3 covers 14 residues.

The chain employs TRBV9 and TRBJ2-3; D is unclear. The germline CDR1 and CDR2 sequences are SGDLS and YYNGEE. This CDR3 spans 14 amino acids. Deletions cut 4 bases from V and 0 bases from J, with 9 bases between. The DNA of the CDR3 is TGTGCCAGCAGCCCCCCCCAGAGCACAGATACGCAGTATTTT. Amino acids: CASSPPQSTDTQYF.

This clonotype was counted many times. V usage is TRBV7-8 and J usage is TRBJ2-1; D is ambiguous. CDR1 and CDR2 (germline): SGHVS, FQNEAQ. V lost 8 bases and J lost 5, with 7 bases in between. This CDR3 region has 11 residues. The CDR3 nucleotides are TGTGCCAGCGGGTTGGACAATGAGCAGTTCTTC. This sequence encodes CASGLDNEQFF.

The rearrangement links TRBV6-5 to TRBJ1-2; possibly TRBD1 for D (6 bases). CDR1 is MNHEY, CDR2 SVGAGI, per germline. Trimming took off 0 bases at V and 4 bases at J, with 12 bases between the two ends. The CDR3 has 15 residues. The CDR3 DNA reads as TGTGCCAGCAGTTACTCGTCGGGGGGCACCTATGGCTACACCTTC. This codes for CASSYSSGGTYGYTF.

This clonotype was seen only a few times. This rearrangement joins TRBV7-6 to TRBJ2-1; D is perhaps TRBD1 (6 bases). This CDR3 contains 15 residues. V was shortened by 0 bases and J by 7 bases, with 13 bases between the two germline ends. The V gene's germline CDR1 is SGHVS and CDR2 FNYEAQ. In nucleotides, the CDR3 is TGTGCCAGCAGCTTAGCGATCAGGGGCAAAAATGAGCAGTTCTTC. Its translation is CASSLAIRGKNEQFF.

The chain uses TRBV27 and TRBJ2-3; D is unresolved. There are 16 residues in the CDR3. Between the trimmed V and J ends, which lost 1 base and 0 bases, there was a span of 11 bases. From germline, CDR1 is MNHEY and CDR2 SMNVEV (reference sequence). The CDR3 loop reads CASSLFTGLSTDTQYF. For the CDR3, the DNA is TGTGCCAGCAGTTTATTTACGGGTCTTAGCACAGATACGCAGTATTTT.

This clonotype was seen more than once but under ten times. The V call is TRBV12-3 or TRBV12-4, the J call TRBJ1-1; no firm D call. This CDR3 comprises 17 residues. The V end was cut by 3 bases, the J end by 1 base, with 18 bases between. CDR3 protein: CASSFTAEIGQNTEAFF. CDR3 nucleotides: TGTGCCAGCAGTTTTACGGCAGAAATCGGGCAGAACACTGAAGCTTTCTTT.

This clonotype was found once. The gene calls are TRBV29-1 and TRBJ2-5; D gene unclear. The germline V and J ends were trimmed by 6 bases and 6 bases, with 11 bases remaining between them. The CDR3 contains 11 residues. Germline-derived CDR1 and CDR2 are SQVTM and ANQGSEA. This CDR3 is CSVASGKTQYF. CDR3 bases: TGCAGCGTAGCCTCCGGCAAGACCCAGTACTTC.

At least ten counts were recorded for this clonotype. This rearrangement joins TRBV28 to TRBJ1-5; D perhaps matches TRBD1 (5 bases). In germline, CDR1 is MDHEN, CDR2 SYDVKM. Trimming took 3 bases from V and 5 from J, leaving 14 bases between them. The CDR3 contains 15 residues. The CDR3 nucleotides are TGTGCCAGCAGTTTCCCAGGGAAGGGGTATCAGCCCCAGCATTTT. Encoded protein: CASSFPGKGYQPQHF.

The genes are TRBV6-1 and TRBJ2-5; D may be TRBD1 or TRBD2 (5 bases each). Trimming cost V 5 bases and J 4 bases, with 20 bases left between them. Germline CDR1 reads MNHNS; CDR2 reads SASEGT. CDR3 length: 16 residues. The CDR3 loop reads CASSFAWQGVRETQYF. Here the CDR3 DNA reads TGTGCCAGCAGTTTCGCGTGGCAGGGAGTGAGAGAGACCCAGTACTTC.

This chain links TRBV4-1 with TRBJ2-3; D not certain. Germline V gene data show CDR1 as MGHRA and CDR2 as YSYEKL. V dropped 4 bases and J dropped 8 bases, with 7 bases sitting between them. This CDR3 region has 11 residues. CDR3 sequence: CASSLLGTQYF. The DNA of the CDR3 is TGCGCCAGCAGCCTACTCGGTACGCAGTATTTT.

The J gene is TRBJ2-5, the V gene TRBV6-5; 7 bases map to TRBD1. V was clipped by 2 bases and J by 1 base; unmatched bases: 4. Germline-derived CDR1 and CDR2 are MNHEY and SVGAGI. The CDR3 consists of 15 residues. This chain's CDR3 is CASSYLRDSQETQYF. Written as DNA, the CDR3 is TGTGCCAGCAGTTACCTTCGGGACAGCCAAGAGACCCAGTACTTC.

The genes are TRBV10-3 and TRBJ1-2; possible D gene TRBD1, 6 bases. The CDR3 length is 15 residues. Germline-derived CDR1 and CDR2 are ENHRY and SYGVKD. V was cut by 2 bases and J by 2 bases, with 12 bases left in between. The CDR3 coding sequence is TGTGCCATCAGTGAGGTGGAGGGGGAGAACTATGGCTACACCTTC. This translates into CAISEVEGENYGYTF.

This clonotype was picked up many times. This chain uses TRBV7-8 with TRBJ2-5; D gene unclear. This CDR3 region has 14 residues. The V gene lost 4 bases and the J gene lost 1 base, with 10 bases spanning the gap. Germline V lookup: CDR1 SGHVS, CDR2 FQNEAQ. The CDR3, as DNA: TGTGCCAGCAGCTATTTAGTAGGCCAAGAGACCCAGTACTTC. Its translation is CASSYLVGQETQYF.